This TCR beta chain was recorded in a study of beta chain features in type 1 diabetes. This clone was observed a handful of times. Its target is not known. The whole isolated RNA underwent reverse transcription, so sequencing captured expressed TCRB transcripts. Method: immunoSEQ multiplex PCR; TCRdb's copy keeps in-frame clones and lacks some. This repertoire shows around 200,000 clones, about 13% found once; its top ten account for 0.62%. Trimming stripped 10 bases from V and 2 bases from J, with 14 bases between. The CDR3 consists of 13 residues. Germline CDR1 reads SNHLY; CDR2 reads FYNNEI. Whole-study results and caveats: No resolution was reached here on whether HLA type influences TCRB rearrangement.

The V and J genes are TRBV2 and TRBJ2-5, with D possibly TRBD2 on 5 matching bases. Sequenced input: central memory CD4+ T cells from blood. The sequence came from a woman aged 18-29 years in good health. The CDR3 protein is CATDRERQETQYF. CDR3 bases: TGTGCCACCGATAGGGAGAGGCAAGAGACCCAGTACTTC. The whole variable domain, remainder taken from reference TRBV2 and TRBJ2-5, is EPEVTQTPSHQVTQMGQEVILRCVPISNHLYFYWYRQILGQKVEFLVSFYNNEISEKSEIFDDQFSVERPDGSNFTLKIRSTKLEDSAMYFCATDRERQETQYFGPGTRLLVL.